The 16 T cell receptor beta chains below come from one sample, sequenced in a study of cytomegalovirus exposure and HLA in healthy donors. Vbeta (60) and Jbeta (13) primers were used in the PCR. Libraries were prepared by immunoSEQ multiplex PCR; TCRdb keeps only in-frame clonotypes and omits some of them. The sample contains approximately 270,000 clones, approximately 80% of which appear only once. Specimen: PBMCs. These TCRs come from a girl aged 2 to 10 in good health and CMV-seronegative.

The table lists this clone with a few counts. CDR3 nucleotide sequence: TGCGCCAGCAGTGAGTTGGCCCGCAATCAGCCCCAGCATTTT. Amino acid sequence: CASSELARNQPQHF. The J gene is TRBJ1-5, the V gene TRBV10-2; D unclear. CDR3 length: 14 residues. Germline V lookup: CDR1 WSHSY, CDR2 SAAADI. V was shortened by 1 base and J by 2 bases, with 6 bases between the two germline ends.

The chain is built from TRBV19 and TRBJ1-1; D remains ambiguous. The V and J ends lost 7 bases and 4 bases respectively, with 25 bases between them. This CDR3 has 17 amino acids. Germline CDR1 LNHDA, CDR2 SQIVND (reference sequence). This chain's CDR3 is CASTTKRGVPAGTEAFF. CDR3 nucleotides: TGTGCCAGTACCACAAAGCGGGGTGTTCCCGCGGGCACTGAAGCTTTCTTT.

The chain recombines TRBV11-3 with TRBJ1-6; D is unresolved. V was trimmed by 0 bases and J by 6 bases, leaving 12 bases between them. The germline gives CDR1 SGHNT, CDR2 YENEEA. The CDR3 length is 16 residues. In nucleotides, the CDR3 is TGTGCCAGCAGCTTAGAATCGGTCTCCCCTAATTCACCCCTCCACTTT. It yields the protein CASSLESVSPNSPLHF.

This sequence joins TRBV29-1 and TRBJ2-3, with TRBD2 matching over 16 bases. Germline lookup yields CDR1 SQVTM and CDR2 ANQGSEA. J gave up 9 bases and V 8 bases, and 8 bases lay outside the gene matches. This CDR3 has 14 residues. CDR3 residues: CSLGTSGRGGTQYF. The CDR3 DNA reads TGCAGCCTCGGGACTAGCGGGAGGGGAGGCACGCAGTATTTT.

This chain joins TRBV19 and TRBJ2-5, with D tentatively TRBD1 (5 bases). Germline lookup yields CDR1 LNHDA and CDR2 SQIVND (reference sequence). The CDR3 runs 14 residues. Trimming stripped 4 bases from V and 0 bases from J, with 9 bases between. The CDR3 region has the DNA TGTGCCAGTAGTACCCCAGGGTACCAAGAGACCCAGTACTTC. Protein sequence: CASSTPGYQETQYF.

The chain is built from TRBV5-6 and TRBJ2-2; D not resolved. Germline loops: CDR1 SGHDT, CDR2 YYEEEE. CDR3 length equals 16 residues. Trimming left V 1 base short and J 0 bases short, with 10 bases between. CDR3 nucleotides: TGTGCCAGCAGCTTGTTTGATCGGTCGAACACCGGGGAGCTGTTTTTT. Protein product: CASSLFDRSNTGELFF.

The J gene is TRBJ2-7, the V gene TRBV5-1, with TRBD2 as a possible D gene (6 bases). Trimming stripped 2 bases from V and 0 bases from J, with 9 bases between. Germline CDR1 is SGHRS and CDR2 is YFSETQ. The CDR3 extends over 14 amino acids. For the CDR3, the DNA is TGCGCCAGCAGCTTCTGGCGGGACTCCTACGAGCAGTACTTC. It specifies CASSFWRDSYEQYF.

The chain combines TRBV29-1 with TRBJ1-2; TRBD1 aligns across 8 bases. V lost 3 bases and J lost 8; bases outside the gene matches: 5. CDR3 length: 12 amino acids. Germline CDR1 SQVTM, CDR2 ANQGSEA. The DNA for the CDR3 is TGCAGCGTTGAGGCGCCAGGGGGCGGCTACACCTTC. Translating gives CSVEAPGGGYTF.

This clone was recorded once. This sequence joins TRBV6-6 and TRBJ2-7; 10 nucleotides align to TRBD2. The CDR3 sequence is 15 residues long. With V trimmed by 5 bases and J by 4 bases, 8 bases remained unmatched. Germline V lookup: CDR1 MNHNY, CDR2 SVGAGI (reference sequence). CDR3: CASSTKAGGPYEQYF. The CDR3 DNA follows: TGTGCCAGCAGTACCAAAGCGGGAGGGCCGTACGAGCAGTACTTC.

This rearrangement joins TRBV29-1 to TRBJ2-3; TRBD2 aligns across 14 bases. CDR3 length: 13 residues. The ends lost 7 bases at V and 5 bases at J; junction bases unmatched: 2. The germline V gene has CDR1 SQVTM and CDR2 ANQGSEA. The CDR3 here is CSGLAGGRDTQYF. The DNA of the CDR3 is TGCAGCGGACTAGCGGGGGGGCGAGATACGCAGTATTTT.

The J gene is TRBJ1-6, the V gene TRBV25-1, with D tentatively TRBD1 (5 bases). This CDR3 comprises 18 residues. The V end lost 3 bases, the J end lost 0 bases, and 15 bases lay between the germline ends. Germline V CDR1 and CDR2: MGHDK, SYGVNS. CDR3 amino acids: CASSDSGRASSYNSPLHF. CDR3 nucleotides: TGTGCCAGCAGTGATTCGGGCAGGGCCAGCTCCTATAATTCACCCCTCCACTTT.

This chain connects TRBV28 to TRBJ1-1; TRBD1 is a possible D gene (6 bases). Germline CDR1 reads MDHEN; CDR2 reads SYDVKM. V was trimmed by 8 bases and J by 6 bases, leaving 16 bases between them. This CDR3 is built from 13 residues. The CDR3, as DNA: TGTGCCAGCGGGACACCCCAGGTGGCTGAAGCTTTCTTT. Protein product: CASGTPQVAEAFF.

This clone showed up just a few times. The V and J genes are TRBV5-1 and TRBJ2-7, with TRBD2 matching over 9 bases. Germline lookup yields CDR1 SGHRS and CDR2 YFSETQ. J gave up 3 bases and V 2 bases, and 6 bases lay outside the gene matches. This CDR3 has 15 residues. The CDR3 loop reads CASSFLAGLVYEQYF. CDR3 DNA: TGCGCCAGCAGCTTTCTAGCGGGACTAGTCTACGAGCAGTACTTC.

The chain combines TRBV11-3 with TRBJ2-1; 11 nucleotides line up with TRBD1. CDR3 length equals 16 residues. Germline V gene sequence: CDR1 SGHNT, CDR2 YENEEA. Unmatched junction bases numbered 7, after V lost 5 bases and J lost 4 bases. In DNA form, the CDR3 reads TGTGCCAGCAGCCGAGGACAGGGGGCGATATACAATGAGCAGTTCTTC. This gives the protein CASSRGQGAIYNEQFF.

The V call is TRBV4-2, the J call TRBJ2-3; 9 bases map to TRBD2. V lost 0 bases and J lost 6; bases outside the gene matches: 7. CDR3 length equals 16 residues. The germline CDR1 and CDR2 sequences are LGHNA and YNFKEQ. CDR3 DNA sequence: TGTGCCAGCAGCCAAGATTTGCGGGAGGGCGCGGATACGCAGTATTTT. Translation: CASSQDLREGADTQYF.

This chain joins TRBV5-8 and TRBJ2-5; D unclear. Germline V gene data show CDR1 as SGHTS and CDR2 as YDEGEE. Trimming removed 0 bases at V and 1 base at J, with 10 bases between. This CDR3 is built from 15 residues. The CDR3: CASSLASQVQETQYF. For the CDR3, the DNA is TGTGCCAGCAGCTTGGCGTCTCAGGTCCAAGAGACCCAGTACTTC.